This TCR beta chain was found in a study of regulatory T cells in long-lasting Graves disease (dated by TCRdb to the early 2020s). For the wider study: Antithyroid drugs had been taken for less than 3 months by newly diagnosed Graves' disease patients. A total of around 35 samples underwent TCR sequencing: about 13 from persistent and around 20 from newly diagnosed Graves' disease patients. Patients with persistent Graves' disease were compared with patients with newly diagnosed Graves' disease using TCR sequencing and RNA sequencing of peripheral blood. The study was registered as a clinical trial and conducted in China.

The library came from multiplex PCR. The instrument was an Illumina HiSeq 4000. To build TCR beta libraries, CDR3 regions were amplified by Arm-PCR using iRepertoire HTBI primers. Before sequencing, the PCR products went through gel purification. The paper's data handling went like this. Gene usage analysis of CDR3 amino acid clonotypes used the approximately 62 TRBV and more than 13 TRBJ segments found across samples. COPE and FqMerger were used to merge the filtered high-quality paired reads into contigs. Contigs were aligned with BLAST to IMGT TRBV, TRBD and TRBJ reference genes, and CDR3 was defined per IMGT. Any clonotype with a frequency above 0.1% was classified as a highly expanded clone. Shannon entropy served as the measure of repertoire diversity, while the Gini coefficient captured V-J evenness. Public clonotypes were defined as clonotypes shared by more than one individual. TCRdb reprocessing: public reads trimmed at Q25 with fastp, clones called with MiXCR, in-frame beta chains kept. CDR3 protein sequences are deduplicated, and each keeps its most common genes and DNA. The V and J calls shown here were made by TCRdb, not taken from the authors' results. The sample records around 230,000 distinct CDR3 sequences, 15% to 20% of which are singletons. Together, the top ten hold 22% of the sample.

Only a few counts were recorded for this clonotype. Its antigen specificity is not known. No quality values exist for individual bases; no much larger clone is one base distant. The time point label for this specimen denotes: newly diagnosed GD, antithyroid drugs for less than 3 months. For both TCR sequencing and RNA sequencing, RNA was extracted from PBMCs in TRIzol. The diagnosis of Graves' disease followed American Thyroid Association guidelines. Patients for the study were recruited at an endocrinology department in Xi'an, China. Each patient gave about 10 milliliters of peripheral blood, collected in an EDTA anticoagulant tube. Ficoll Paque Plus density gradient separation was used to isolate PBMCs, and no further T cell sorting was done. An Agilent 2100 Bioanalyzer and agarose gel were used to check RNA quality, and a NanoDrop 2000 was used to measure RNA concentration. Summary of the overall study and its limitations: Sequencing and analysis were limited to the TCR beta chain. Lower TCR Shannon entropy and fewer highly expanded clones were observed in persistent Graves' disease patients than in newly diagnosed patients, which suggested clonal expansion. Patients with persistent disease shared more public clonotypes (under 3,000) than newly diagnosed patients did (approximately 990). As a limitation, the authors acknowledged that the small sample size may reduce accuracy. Only peripheral blood was studied, because thyroid tissue, the primary lesion, was inaccessible.

The TCR comes from a female donor with Graves disease. The material was peripheral blood mononuclear cells (PBMCs), obtained at new diagnosis, from a patient treated with antithyroid drugs.

The DNA sequence reads TGTGCCAGTAGTATCGTGTCCTTCGGTGAAAAACTGTTTTTT. Its protein product is CASSIVSFGEKLFF. This receptor chain uses TRBV19 and TRBJ1-4, with the D segment identity uncertain. The CDR3 covers 14 residues, taking in both the cysteine and the phenylalanine. The kept DNA is CDR3 alone, 42 bases in frame from the first base. V sheds 3 bases and J sheds 7 bases, leaving 12 bases between their ends. CDR1 and CDR2 (LNHDA, SQIVND) derive from the germline V gene (reference sequence).